The source of this T cell receptor (beta chain) is a study of response to subunit inactivated influenza vaccine. General study findings and limits: New T cells are recruited in small numbers by each seasonal influenza vaccination, according to the authors' suggestion.

V shed 6 bases and J 7 bases; nucleotides not matched to a gene: 5. The CDR3 has 13 amino acids. TCRdb reanalysed the RT-PCR reads using MiXCR and keeps one entry per CDR3 protein. The sample carries about 800,000 distinct CDR3 sequences, roughly 20% recorded once. On this clonotype itself: Its antigen is unidentified.

Here the sequenced sample was PBMCs from blood, taken about 5 days after vaccination. The sequence came from a man aged 45-65 years who received an inactivated influenza vaccine. The chain uses TRBV12-3 or TRBV12-4 and TRBJ1-4; 7 nucleotides align to TRBD1. In DNA, the CDR3 is TGTGCCAGCAGGCTTGGGACAGCTGAAAAACTGTTTTTT. It encodes CASRLGTAEKLFF.